This TCR beta chain is drawn from a study of early T cells in non-severe SARS-CoV-2 infection. Study-wide background: Chains were not paired, and sequencing was done on bulk RNA from unsorted whole blood.

cDNA molecules, individually, were tagged with unique molecular identifiers. MiXCR, applied by TCRdb to the 5' RACE reads, yields one record per CDR3 protein. Of more than 30,000 distinct CDR3 sequences in the sample, roughly 5% were seen once. Per germline, CDR1 SGHNT and CDR2 YYREEE (reference sequence). V lost 6 bases, J lost 4 bases, and 13 bases stayed unmatched. This CDR3 region has 16 residues. Details on this clonotype: The antigen remains unidentified.

Whole-study results and caveats: The VDJdb matching leaned toward anti-spike CD8 responses and overlooked private and CD4 specificities.

Material: whole blood. This clonotype originated in an adult who was a healthcare worker with PCR-confirmed SARS-CoV-2 infection or an uninfected control (not recorded which). J is TRBJ2-3 and V is TRBV5-4, with 8 bases fitting TRBD2. CDR3 in amino acids: CASTRTSGSASDTQYF. In DNA, the CDR3 is TGTGCCAGCACCAGGACGAGCGGGAGCGCCTCAGATACGCAGTATTTT.